Reported below is one T cell receptor (beta chain). Antigen specificity is unknown. The sample belongs to a study of beta chain features in type 1 diabetes. Study observations and caveats: Shorter TCRB CDR3s, moderately but significantly so, were found in Type 1 diabetes patients in all four CD4+ subsets.

Since all of the isolated RNA was reverse transcribed, expressed TCRB transcripts were what got sequenced. Repertoires were generated with immunoSEQ multiplex PCR, while TCRdb's copy carries only in-frame clones and drops some. This sample carries 640,000 or so clones, over 10% of them seen once, and the ten largest clones take approximately 0.02%. CDR3 length: 14 amino acids. Trimming took 4 bases from V and 8 from J, leaving 20 bases between them. CDR1 is GTSNPN, CDR2 SVGIG, per germline (reference sequence). The TCR sequence derives from a man between 18 and 29 years old with type 1 diabetes. The sample was naive CD4+ T cells from blood. The V call is TRBV30, the J call TRBJ1-2; D is possibly TRBD1 (6 bases). The CDR3 sequence: CAWTPLQGIRGYTF. CDR3 sequence (DNA): TGTGCCTGGACCCCCCTACAGGGAATAAGGGGCTACACCTTC. The full variable domain, with the rest looked up from reference TRBV30 and TRBJ1-2, is SQTIHQWPATLVQPVGSPLSLECTVEGTSNPNLYWYRQAAGRGLQLLFYSVGIGQISSEVPQNLSASRPQDRQFILSSKKLLLSDSGFYLCAWTPLQGIRGYTFGSGTRLTVV.